This TCR beta chain appears in the sequencing data of a study of identical twins. Findings of the study overall: Weaker excess twin sharing was observed in beta out-of-frame sequences.

TCRdb reprocessed the 5' RACE reads via MiXCR and lists one record per CDR3 protein. The sample lists 420,000 or so distinct CDR3 sequences, roughly 20% occurring once. The CDR3 runs 21 residues. V shed 3 bases and J 3 bases; nucleotides not matched to a gene: 21. Per the germline V gene, CDR1 is SGHRS and CDR2 is YFSETQ. Points on this clonotype: Its target is unknown.

The chain combines TRBV5-1 with TRBJ2-1; 10 positions agree with TRBD2. The specimen sequenced was naive T cells sorted from blood. The clonotype was recovered from a man over 45 in good health. CDR3 loop: CASSSHFNRLAGEVIYNEQFF. CDR3 nucleotide sequence: TGCGCCAGCAGCTCTCACTTTAATAGGCTAGCGGGAGAGGTTATCTACAATGAGCAGTTCTTC. Based on the CDR3 plus reference TRBV5-1 and TRBJ2-1, the full variable domain is KAGVTQTPRYLIKTRGQQVTLSCSPISGHRSVSWYQQTPGQGLQFLFEYFSETQRNKGNFPGRFSGRQFSNSRSEMNVSTLELGDSALYLCASSSHFNRLAGEVIYNEQFFGPGTRLTVL.